Sequencing of this TCR beta chain was carried out in a study of T cells after yellow fever vaccination. TCRdb recomputed calls from the 5' RACE reads with MiXCR, one row per CDR3 protein. In the table there are around 65,000 distinct CDR3 sequences, 5% to 6.5% of which are singletons. Whole-study results and caveats: Overlap between CD4 and CD8 compartments was detected for a small share of clonotypes. Researchers report a weaker secondary response that nonetheless peaked faster, day 5 versus 15.

Trimming removed 2 bases from V and 3 bases from J, with 14 bases in between. The germline V gene encodes CDR1 SGHAT and CDR2 FQNNGV. CDR3 length: 15 amino acids. This clonotype was detected ten times or more. Its antigen remains unknown. The chain couples TRBV11-2 to TRBJ2-7; no clear D. This clonotype originated in a man younger than 35 who received the YFV17D yellow fever vaccine. The source was CD4+ T cells sorted from PBMCs, collected more than 14 days after the first yellow fever vaccination. The CDR3 is CASSLLTGRFYEQYF. Here the CDR3 DNA reads TGTGCCAGCAGCTTATTGACTGGCCGGTTCTACGAGCAGTACTTC.